Listed here is a single T cell receptor beta chain. This clonotype turned up a few times. Its cognate antigen has yet to be identified. Per-base qualities were not stored, and no clone one base away is much larger. The meaning of the sample's treatment or condition label: live attenuated yellow fever vaccine strain. Two biological replicates of bulk PBMCs were collected at each blood-draw timepoint. PBMCs were isolated from peripheral blood using a standard Ficoll-Paque protocol. TriZol was used to extract RNA from bulk PBMCs, from CD4 and CD8 fractions, and from dextramer-positive and dextramer-negative fractions. Trimming at the junction amounts to 5 bases on V and 0 bases on J, and the germline ends lie 13 bases apart. Reading the germline V gene gives CDR1 SNHLY and CDR2 FYNNEI. Taken from cysteine to phenylalanine, the CDR3 has 16 residues. Solely the CDR3 DNA is kept, with 48 bases framed from the first base.

The entry originates in a study of T cells after yellow fever vaccination (dated by TCRdb to between 2019 and 2020). Background for the entire study: The SMART-Seq v4 Ultra Low Input RNA kit was used to prepare libraries from fractions with low cell numbers. To track T-cell clones before and after primary and booster YFV17D yellow fever vaccination, bulk TCR alpha and beta repertoires were sequenced longitudinally. Two healthy male donors, one aged 18 to 30 and one aged 30 to 39 years, were included in the cohort. Blood was collected at multiple timepoints before and after primary and secondary immunization, and bulk PBMC replicates and cell subsets were isolated. Paper-wide results and their limitations: Compared with the primary T-cell response, the secondary T-cell response was faster but weaker, reaching its peak on day 5 rather than on day 15. Most clones expanded after primary vaccination were re-detected after the booster (about 95% of CD4 and approximately 88% of CD8), suggesting broad memory maintenance. Only a couple of donors were included in the study, so the extent to which the findings can be generalized is limited. Computational filtering was required because FACS-sorted repertoires could contain abundant contaminating clonotypes from the bulk population. A small share of clonotypes was detected in both CD4 and CD8 compartments, with the overlap likely arising from convergent recombination.

Synthesis of TCR cDNA relied on 5'RACE template switching, a step that introduced a universal primer site along with unique molecular identifiers. Priming for cDNA synthesis came from both the TCR alpha and TCR beta constant segments. Library amplification used two PCR steps, and the second PCR step added sample barcodes and sequencing adapters. Libraries were sequenced on Illumina HiSeq 2500 (2x100 bp) or NovaSeq (2x150 bp). On the authors' methods: MIGEC was used to demultiplex reads and collapse the reads into UMI consensus sequences, and MiXCR was used for V(D)J alignment. Vaccine-responding clonotypes were defined with edgeR using replicate PBMC samples, requiring FDR below 0.01 and a log2 fold change above 5 up to day 15. Each bulk clonotype received a CD4 or CD8 identity based on whether the sequenced CD4 or CD8 repertoire contained that clonotype at higher abundance. TCRdb took the public reads, trimmed them with fastp at Q25, ran MiXCR for clone calling and kept in-frame beta chains. Each CDR3 protein gets just one entry, which takes the most common genes and DNA from the rows behind it. The authors' filters were not applied to this entry. Present in this sample are around 530,000 distinct CDR3 sequences, about 15% of which were seen just once. The ten largest clones take up roughly 17% of the sample.

The sequence was collected from a man younger than 30 who received the YFV17D yellow fever vaccine. The specimen comprised PBMCs, sampled 5 days after the first yellow fever vaccination. This sequence uses TRBV2 and TRBJ1-4, with no confident D gene call. The encoded CDR3 is CASSHSDYSTNEKLFF. The nucleotide sequence reads as follows: TGTGCCAGCAGTCATTCGGACTACTCAACTAATGAAAAACTGTTTTTT. Where the CDR3 stops, the reference TRBV2 and TRBJ1-4 genes take over; the full variable domain is EPEVTQTPSHQVTQMGQEVILRCVPISNHLYFYWYRQILGQKVEFLVSFYNNEISEKSEIFDDQFSVERPDGSNFTLKIRSTKLEDSAMYFCASSHSDYSTNEKLFFGSGTQLSVL.